The 17 T cell receptor beta chains reported below all come from one sample, sequenced in a study of cytomegalovirus exposure and HLA in healthy donors. PCR employed 60 Vbeta and 13 Jbeta primers. The protocol was immunoSEQ multiplex PCR, while the TCRdb copy is restricted to in-frame clones and leaves out a portion. There are around 100,000 clones in the sample; roughly three fifths occur only once, and around 4% lies in the top ten. The sample consisted of PBMCs. These receptors were taken from a man aged 25 to 40 in good health and CMV-seropositive.

DNA of the CDR3: TGTGCCAGTAGTATATCAATACGGGGGGCCACTGAAGCTTTCTTT. Its protein is CASSISIRGATEAFF. V and J are TRBV19 and TRBJ1-1; maybe TRBD1 (6 bases). Looked up from germline, CDR1 is LNHDA and CDR2 is SQIVND (reference sequence). This CDR3 is 15 amino acids long. V was shortened by 2 bases and J by 4 bases, with 14 bases between the two germline ends.

The chain uses TRBV2 and TRBJ2-3, with TRBD2 as a possible D gene (5 bases). V was shortened by 6 bases and J by 3 bases, with 16 bases between the two germline ends. Germline CDR1 reads SNHLY; CDR2 reads FYNNEI. The CDR3 contains 15 residues. The CDR3 nucleotides read TGTGCCAGCAGCCGACGGGAAATGGGGACAGATACGCAGTATTTT. This sequence encodes CASSRREMGTDTQYF.

There are a few counts of this clone. The chain is built from TRBV4-1 and TRBJ1-4; D remains ambiguous. The CDR3 consists of 13 residues. V gave up 0 bases and J gave up 8 bases, with 7 bases separating them. Germline assignment: CDR1 MGHRA and CDR2 YSYEKL. The CDR3 nucleotides are TGCGCCAGCAGCCAAGATCGCGGCGAAAAACTGTTTTTT. Its protein is CASSQDRGEKLFF.

The J gene is TRBJ1-4, the V gene TRBV30, with 8 nucleotides matching TRBD1. Germline lookup yields CDR1 GTSNPN and CDR2 SVGIG (reference sequence). This CDR3 comprises 14 residues. The junction had 4 bases not matched to a gene; V was cut back by 0 bases and J by 7 bases. As DNA, the CDR3 is TGTGCCTGGAGTGTACGGGGGACAGGTGAAAAACTGTTTTTT. This gives the protein CAWSVRGTGEKLFF. The whole variable domain, remainder taken from reference TRBV30 and TRBJ1-4, is SQTIHQWPATLVQPVGSPLSLECTVEGTSNPNLYWYRQAAGRGLQLLFYSVGIGQISSEVPQNLSASRPQDRQFILSSKKLLLSDSGFYLCAWSVRGTGEKLFFGSGTQLSVL.

The genes are TRBV5-1 and TRBJ2-5; TRBD1 might be the D (5 bases). The CDR3 totals 13 residues. The ends were cut back, 0 bases at V and 6 bases at J, with 9 bases in the middle. CDR1 is SGHRS, CDR2 YFSETQ, per germline. The CDR3 here is CASSLETVKTQYF. For the CDR3, the DNA is TGCGCCAGCAGCTTGGAGACAGTAAAGACCCAGTACTTC. Together with reference TRBV5-1 and TRBJ2-5, the CDR3 gives the full variable domain: KAGVTQTPRYLIKTRGQQVTLSCSPISGHRSVSWYQQTPGQGLQFLFEYFSETQRNKGNFPGRFSGRQFSNSRSEMNVSTLELGDSALYLCASSLETVKTQYFGPGTRLLVL.

CDR3 region: CASNEGWGSPLHF. CDR3 DNA: TGTGCCAGCAACGAGGGCTGGGGTTCACCCCTCCACTTT. The V call is TRBV6-4, the J call TRBJ1-6; D is ambiguous. The length of the CDR3 is 13 residues. Between the trimmed V and J ends, which lost 7 bases and 9 bases, there was a span of 13 bases. Germline CDR1 is MRHNA and CDR2 is SNTAGT.

V and J are TRBV9 and TRBJ2-1, with 12 positions matching TRBD2. The CDR3 extends over 16 amino acids. J lost 4 bases, V lost 3 bases, and 5 bases had no gene match. CDR1 and CDR2 (germline): SGDLS, YYNGEE. The CDR3 protein is CASSASGGAAYNEQFF. Here the CDR3 DNA reads TGTGCCAGCAGCGCTAGCGGGGGGGCGGCTTACAATGAGCAGTTCTTC.

This clone has only a few counts. The V and J genes are TRBV6-1 and TRBJ2-7, with 8 bases identical to TRBD2. The CDR3 covers 15 residues. J gave up 4 bases and V 1 base, and 6 bases lay outside the gene matches. Germline values: CDR1 MNHNS, CDR2 SASEGT. The CDR3 coding sequence is TGTGCCAGCAGTGAAGAGGTGGGCGGGGGGTACGAGCAGTACTTC. Encoded protein: CASSEEVGGGYEQYF.

V and J are TRBV21-1 and TRBJ2-7; TRBD2, the table's D call, lacks a check against the DNA. TRBV21-1 is given as a pseudogene. The CDR3 has 15 residues. The CDR3: CASSKAQRGFYEQYF. The CDR3 coding sequence is TGTGCCAGCAGCAAAGCGCAGCGGGGTTTCTACGAGCAGTACTTC.

The V and J genes are TRBV19 and TRBJ2-2, with D maybe TRBD1 (6 bases). V lost 3 bases to trimming and J lost 6 bases, with 14 bases between them. Germline CDR1 and CDR2: LNHDA and SQIVND (reference sequence). The CDR3 runs to 15 residues. CDR3 amino acids: CASSIGWTVPGELFF. The CDR3 nucleotides read TGTGCCAGTAGTATTGGGTGGACAGTTCCCGGGGAGCTGTTTTTT.

The chain uses TRBV7-2 and TRBJ2-2; D uncertain. The CDR3 has 14 residues. The germline V gene has CDR1 SGHTA and CDR2 FQGNSA. Trimming stripped 4 bases from V and 5 bases from J, with 11 bases between. CDR3 protein: CASSSRYGTGELFF. The CDR3 region has the DNA TGTGCCAGCAGCTCGCGATACGGGACCGGGGAGCTGTTTTTT. Full variable domain (remainder filled in from reference TRBV7-2 and TRBJ2-2): GAGVSQSPSNKVTEKGKDVELRCDPISGHTALYWYRQSLGQGLEFLIYFQGNSAPDKSGLPSDRFSAERTGGSVSTLTIQRTQQEDSAVYLCASSSRYGTGELFFGEGSRLTVL.

This clone was observed once. This sequence joins TRBV5-1 and TRBJ2-7, with TRBD1 matching 9 bases. This CDR3 is built from 14 residues. The germline V gene encodes CDR1 SGHRS and CDR2 YFSETQ. The J segment lost 1 base and the V segment lost 3 bases, leaving 2 bases of the junction unmatched. CDR3 bases: TGCGCCAGCAGCTGGGACAGGGATTCCTACGAGCAGTACTTC. This gives the protein CASSWDRDSYEQYF. The full variable domain, completed using reference TRBV5-1 and TRBJ2-7, is KAGVTQTPRYLIKTRGQQVTLSCSPISGHRSVSWYQQTPGQGLQFLFEYFSETQRNKGNFPGRFSGRQFSNSRSEMNVSTLELGDSALYLCASSWDRDSYEQYFGPGTRLTVT.

This sequence joins TRBV5-4 and TRBJ1-4, with D perhaps TRBD1 (5 bases). Germline V gene sequence: CDR1 SGHNT, CDR2 YYREEE (reference sequence). The V and J ends lost 0 bases and 8 bases respectively, with 14 bases between them. This CDR3 is 15 amino acids long. The CDR3 bases are TGTGCCAGCAGCTTGGATGTCGGGGGACCGGAAAAACTGTTTTTT. Protein sequence: CASSLDVGGPEKLFF.

This chain joins TRBV4-1 and TRBJ1-4; a weak D match, TRBD1 (5 bases). Germline V gene data show CDR1 as MGHRA and CDR2 as YSYEKL. The CDR3 sequence is 13 residues long. Between the trimmed V and J ends, which lost 4 bases and 8 bases, there was a span of 11 bases. CDR3 region: CASSPQGMEKLFF. As DNA, the CDR3 is TGCGCCAGCAGCCCCCAGGGAATGGAAAAACTGTTTTTT.

V gene TRBV6-5 combines with J gene TRBJ1-4; 11 nucleotides line up with TRBD1. The CDR3 is 14 residues long. V shed 6 bases and J 7 bases; nucleotides not matched to a gene: 4. CDR1 and CDR2 (germline): MNHEY, SVGAGI. The CDR3 spells CASRPGQGAEKLFF. As DNA, the CDR3 is TGTGCCAGCAGGCCTGGACAGGGGGCTGAAAAACTGTTTTTT.

The chain recombines TRBV5-4 with TRBJ1-4; D unclear. This CDR3 is built from 14 residues. In germline, CDR1 is SGHNT, CDR2 YYREEE (reference sequence). The V and J ends lost 3 bases and 5 bases respectively, with 11 bases between them. CDR3 nucleotide sequence: TGTGCCAGCAGCTCGCCTGACGGGAATGAAAAACTGTTTTTT. As protein: CASSSPDGNEKLFF.

The CDR3 coding sequence is TGTGCCAGCAGCCCCGGGTCGTCGAACACCGGGGAGCTGTTTTTT. Protein sequence: CASSPGSSNTGELFF. This chain joins TRBV7-2 and TRBJ2-2; D call uncertain. The CDR3 contains 15 residues. The germline V gene has CDR1 SGHTA and CDR2 FQGNSA. The V end was cut by 5 bases, the J end by 0 bases, with 10 bases between.